In its sample, the clone carrying this T cell receptor (beta chain) was seen a few times. The data derive from a study of T-cell memory formation after mild COVID-19. The CDR3 loop spans 17 amino acids. The germline gives CDR1 DFQATT, CDR2 SNEGSKA (reference sequence). Losses at the gene ends were 0 bases for V and 6 bases for J; bases not matched to a gene: 11. TCRdb reanalysed the 5' RACE reads using MiXCR and keeps one entry per CDR3 protein. This sample has about 400,000 distinct CDR3 sequences; around 24% occur once, and the top ten carry about 8.7%. The chain uses TRBV20-1 and TRBJ2-1; 10 bases match TRBD2. The sequencing sample was made of PBMCs or a T cell subset sorted from them (not recorded which). The sequence came from an adult woman who had mild COVID-19 (a few samples of this study predate the infection). Cell type and time point are not known. The CDR3 DNA reads as TGCAGTGCTAGAGATAGGCTAGCGGGAGTCTACTCCAATGAGCAGTTCTTC. Translating it yields CSARDRLAGVYSNEQFF.